The 28 T cell receptor beta chains below all came from one sample that was sequenced in a study of glioma-infiltrating T cells after dendritic cell vaccination. Here immunoSEQ multiplex PCR was the method, and the copy in TCRdb shows in-frame clones only, minus some. Of fewer than 50,000 clones listed, 82% were seen once; the top ten hold approximately 8.4%. The sequences come from blood, collected before dendritic cell vaccination. The receptors here all came from a human donor with glioblastoma.

This clone has a single count. CDR3 region: CASSLVGGRGVTEQFF. The CDR3 nucleotides read TGTGCCAGCAGCTTAGTTGGGGGTCGGGGGGTTACTGAGCAGTTCTTC. The chain is built from TRBV7-8 and TRBJ2-1, with TRBD2 identical over 7 bases. V shed 1 base, J shed 9 bases, and the junction held 12 bases outside the gene matches. The germline V gene encodes CDR1 SGHVS and CDR2 FQNEAQ. This CDR3 has 16 residues.

The chain links TRBV4-2 to TRBJ2-1; 10 nucleotides line up with TRBD2. The V gene end was trimmed by 4 bases and the J gene end by 5 bases; junction bases not matched to a gene: 5. CDR3 size: 15 residues. Germline V CDR1 and CDR2: LGHNA, YNFKEQ. CDR3 DNA sequence: TGTGCCAGCAGCCTTCGACTAGCGGGCAACAATGAGCAGTTCTTC. Protein sequence: CASSLRLAGNNEQFF.

This clone has a handful of counts. The V call is TRBV12-5, the J call TRBJ2-5, with D perhaps matching TRBD1 (6 bases). V was shortened by 1 base and J by 2 bases, with 17 bases between the two germline ends. CDR1 and CDR2 (germline): LGHNT, FRNRAP. The CDR3 runs to 17 residues. As DNA, the CDR3 is TGTGCTAGTGGTTTGGGCACCGGGACACTCCGTCAAGAGACCCAGTACTTC. Amino acid sequence: CASGLGTGTLRQETQYF.

This clone has only a few counts. The genes are TRBV15 and TRBJ2-5, with a tentative D call TRBD1 (5 bases). The CDR3 loop spans 19 amino acids. Looked up from germline, CDR1 is LNHNV and CDR2 is YYDKDF (reference sequence). V dropped 0 bases and J dropped 0 bases, with 20 bases sitting between them. As DNA, the CDR3 is TGTGCCACCAGCAGAGATTGGACGCAGGGAACGTCGTACCAAGAGACCCAGTACTTC. This gives the protein CATSRDWTQGTSYQETQYF.

The CDR3 sequence is CASSLDLGTGDPNTEAFF. The CDR3 bases are TGTGCCAGCAGCTTAGATCTTGGGACAGGGGACCCTAACACTGAAGCTTTCTTT. The genes are TRBV11-2 and TRBJ1-1; 10 bases agree with TRBD1. The trim removed 0 bases at V and 2 bases at J, leaving 9 bases unmatched. The CDR3 covers 18 residues. Looked up from germline, CDR1 is SGHAT and CDR2 is FQNNGV. The entire variable domain, with the rest obtained from reference TRBV11-2 and TRBJ1-1, is as follows: EAGVAQSPRYKIIEKRQSVAFWCNPISGHATLYWYQQILGQGPKLLIQFQNNGVVDDSQLPKDRFSAERLKGVDSTLKIQPAKLEDSAVYLCASSLDLGTGDPNTEAFFGQGTRLTVV.

V usage is TRBV19 and J usage is TRBJ2-3; 11 nucleotides line up with TRBD2. With 5 bases clipped from V and 7 bases from J, the junction kept 8 bases outside the gene matches. The CDR3 sequence is 15 residues long. Per germline, CDR1 LNHDA and CDR2 SQIVND (reference sequence). The chain's CDR3 is CASSAASGGRYTQYF. Written as DNA, the CDR3 is TGTGCCAGTAGTGCGGCTAGCGGGGGGAGGTATACGCAGTATTTT.

This chain links TRBV5-4 with TRBJ2-3, with D perhaps TRBD2 (6 bases). CDR3 length equals 15 residues. V was shortened by 4 bases and J by 1 base, with 13 bases between the two germline ends. The germline V gene has CDR1 SGHNT and CDR2 YYREEE (reference sequence). CDR3 sequence: CASSTQGGGTDTQYF. CDR3 DNA: TGTGCCAGCAGCACCCAGGGCGGGGGCACAGATACGCAGTATTTT.

The V call is TRBV19, the J call TRBJ2-2; D is perhaps TRBD1 (5 bases). The CDR3 contains 12 residues. Germline-derived CDR1 and CDR2 are LNHDA and SQIVND (reference sequence). The V end lost 10 bases, the J end lost 4 bases, and 10 bases lay between the germline ends. The CDR3 loop reads CATRQITGELFF. The CDR3 bases are TGTGCCACCCGACAGATCACCGGGGAGCTGTTTTTT.

The gene calls are TRBV6-6 and TRBJ1-2; weak D call: TRBD1 (6 bases). Trimming cost V 6 bases and J 5 bases, with 19 bases left between them. Germline V gene lookup returns CDR1 MNHNY and CDR2 SVGAGI (reference sequence). The CDR3 covers 15 residues. The CDR3 spells CASSRGDTYMYGYTF. Here the CDR3 DNA reads TGTGCCAGCAGCCGAGGGGACACATACATGTATGGCTACACCTTC.

J is TRBJ2-7 and V is TRBV28; 7 bases agree with TRBD1. Germline CDR1 and CDR2: MDHEN and SYDVKM. With 2 bases clipped from V and 1 base from J, the junction kept 2 bases outside the gene matches. This CDR3 comprises 14 residues. The CDR3 DNA sequence: TGTGCCAGCAGTTTAACAGGGGAATCCTACGAGCAGTACTTC. Amino acids: CASSLTGESYEQYF.

In its sample, this clone was seen a few times. The chain couples TRBV5-4 to TRBJ1-2; D is uncertain. This CDR3 spans 13 amino acids. The V and J ends lost 3 bases and 2 bases respectively, with 8 bases between them. CDR1 and CDR2 from the germline V gene are SGHNT and YYREEE (reference sequence). The CDR3 DNA is TGTGCCAGCAGCTCCACAGAGAACTATGGCTACACCTTC. It encodes CASSSTENYGYTF.

This clone was detected a few times. The V and J genes are TRBV7-6 and TRBJ2-7, with 11 nucleotides matching TRBD1. Germline assignment: CDR1 SGHVS and CDR2 FNYEAQ. The V segment lost 5 bases and the J segment 0 bases; nucleotides outside the gene matches: 6. The CDR3 runs to 16 residues. This chain's CDR3 is CASSHAGTGGSYEQYF. DNA of the CDR3: TGTGCCAGCAGCCATGCGGGGACAGGGGGCTCCTACGAGCAGTACTTC.

This chain uses TRBV5-4 with TRBJ1-2; 8 bases line up with TRBD1. The CDR3 sequence is 15 residues long. Germline V gives CDR1 SGHNT, CDR2 YYREEE (reference sequence). The V gene end was trimmed by 0 bases and the J gene end by 8 bases; junction bases not matched to a gene: 9. CDR3 sequence reads: CASSLAGTGYSGYTF. CDR3 nucleotides: TGTGCCAGCAGCTTGGCCGGGACAGGTTATAGCGGCTACACCTTC.

The chain employs TRBV7-8 and TRBJ2-1, with TRBD2 matching 9 bases. Germline assignment: CDR1 SGHVS and CDR2 FQNEAQ. The CDR3 loop spans 16 amino acids. V lost 10 bases, J lost 7 bases, and 17 bases stayed unmatched. CDR3 loop: CATTPVGGGVWNEQFF. In DNA, the CDR3 is TGTGCCACCACCCCAGTCGGCGGGGGGGTGTGGAATGAGCAGTTCTTC.

The chain combines TRBV2 with TRBJ2-6; D is unresolved. CDR1 is SNHLY and CDR2 is FYNNEI in the germline V gene. This CDR3 comprises 18 residues. V was shortened by 6 bases and J by 1 base, with 19 bases between the two germline ends. The CDR3 spells CASRVPGDPLSGANVLTF. CDR3 sequence (DNA): TGTGCCAGCAGGGTTCCAGGTGATCCCCTTTCTGGGGCCAACGTCCTGACTTTC.

The J gene is TRBJ2-1, the V gene TRBV27; 10 bases align to TRBD2. The CDR3 has 16 amino acids. Germline V lookup: CDR1 MNHEY, CDR2 SMNVEV (reference sequence). V was clipped by 6 bases and J by 9 bases; unmatched bases: 14. The chain's CDR3 is CASSLAGTSAAGEQFF. The DNA for the CDR3 is TGTGCCAGCAGCCTCGCCGGGACTAGCGCGGCCGGTGAGCAGTTCTTC.

The chain has TRBV5-4 and TRBJ1-3; 7 positions agree with TRBD1. The CDR3 length is 12 residues. Germline V lookup: CDR1 SGHNT, CDR2 YYREEE (reference sequence). V lost 9 bases and J lost 6; bases outside the gene matches: 6. The DNA for the CDR3 is TGTGCCACTGGACAGGATTTAAACACCATATATTTT. Translated: CATGQDLNTIYF.

This chain uses TRBV28 with TRBJ2-3; TRBD2 matches at 7 bases. After removal of 4 bases from V and 2 bases from J, the junction contained 9 bases not matched to a gene. The germline V gene encodes CDR1 MDHEN and CDR2 SYDVKM. The CDR3 runs 16 residues. The CDR3 sequence: CASSSNDGGSTDTQYF. CDR3 sequence (DNA): TGTGCCAGCAGTTCTAATGACGGGGGGTCCACAGATACGCAGTATTTT.

This rearrangement joins TRBV4-1 to TRBJ1-5; unclear D gene. Germline lookup yields CDR1 MGHRA and CDR2 YSYEKL. CDR3 length equals 13 residues. V lost 1 base and J lost 5, with 6 bases in between. CDR3 coding DNA: TGCGCCAGCAGCCAAGGGAGCTATCAGCCCCAGCATTTT. Protein product: CASSQGSYQPQHF.

The chain links TRBV4-1 to TRBJ2-7; 8 nucleotides align to TRBD2. The J segment lost 6 bases and the V segment lost 0 bases, leaving 7 bases of the junction unmatched. Germline V gene sequence: CDR1 MGHRA, CDR2 YSYEKL. The length of the CDR3 is 15 residues. CDR3 coding DNA: TGCGCCAGCAGCCAAGATAGTAGCGGGGAATTCGAGCAGTACTTC. Protein product: CASSQDSSGEFEQYF.

This rearrangement joins TRBV4-1 to TRBJ2-1; D gene ambiguous. CDR1 and CDR2 from the germline V gene are MGHRA and YSYEKL. This CDR3 is built from 16 residues. With 0 bases removed from V and 0 bases from J, the gap between germline ends came to 9 bases. CDR3 residues: CASSQDLTGSYNEQFF. In nucleotides, the CDR3 is TGCGCCAGCAGCCAAGATCTTACGGGCTCCTACAATGAGCAGTTCTTC.

The chain is built from TRBV6-6 and TRBJ2-4, with 9 bases lining up with TRBD1. This CDR3 is built from 14 residues. Germline CDR1 reads MNHNY; CDR2 reads SVGAGI (reference sequence). After removal of 5 bases from V and 7 bases from J, the junction contained 6 bases not matched to a gene. For the CDR3, the DNA is TGTGCCAGCAGTAGAGGGACAGGGTCGAACATTCAGTACTTC. As protein: CASSRGTGSNIQYF.

This chain joins TRBV6-5 and TRBJ2-7, with 9 bases aligning to TRBD1. The CDR3 spans 11 residues. Per the germline V gene, CDR1 is MNHEY and CDR2 is SVGAGI. Unmatched junction bases numbered 1, after V lost 4 bases and J lost 9 bases. CDR3 coding DNA: TGTGCCAGCAGTTGGACAGGGGTGCAGTACTTC. Amino acids: CASSWTGVQYF.

V gene TRBV30 combines with J gene TRBJ1-5; 7 nucleotides align to TRBD1. Germline CDR1 is GTSNPN and CDR2 is SVGIG (reference sequence). This CDR3 is built from 14 residues. V shed 3 bases and J 6 bases; nucleotides not matched to a gene: 8. The CDR3 DNA sequence: TGTGCCTGGAGCCCCGAGGGGGCCCGTCAGCCCCAGCATTTT. It translates to CAWSPEGARQPQHF.

This chain uses TRBV6-5 with TRBJ2-7, with a tentative D call TRBD1 (6 bases). The germline V gene has CDR1 MNHEY and CDR2 SVGAGI. V lost 6 bases to trimming and J lost 5 bases, with 14 bases between them. The CDR3 is 13 residues long. The CDR3 loop is CASRPQGIDEQYF. CDR3 nucleotide sequence: TGTGCCAGCAGACCACAGGGTATCGACGAGCAGTACTTC.

This chain uses TRBV5-5 with TRBJ1-2; 8 bases are a match to TRBD1. CDR3 size: 15 residues. Unmatched junction bases numbered 8, after V lost 0 bases and J lost 7 bases. Germline V gene data show CDR1 as SGHKS and CDR2 as YYEKEE (reference sequence). CDR3 in amino acids: CASSLAAGGFCGYTF. CDR3 nucleotides: TGTGCCAGCAGCTTGGCGGCAGGGGGCTTTTGTGGCTACACCTTC.

Only a few counts were recorded for this clone. This rearrangement joins TRBV19 to TRBJ1-2; 12 nucleotides agree with TRBD1. J was trimmed by 3 bases and V by 5 bases; bases with no gene match: 4. The CDR3 contains 15 residues. Per the germline V gene, CDR1 is LNHDA and CDR2 is SQIVND (reference sequence). CDR3 in amino acids: CASSFGTGGYYGYTF. CDR3 bases: TGTGCCAGTAGTTTCGGGACAGGGGGCTACTATGGCTACACCTTC.

The gene calls are TRBV4-1 and TRBJ2-2; 8 bases align to TRBD2. Looked up from germline, CDR1 is MGHRA and CDR2 is YSYEKL. The length of the CDR3 is 16 residues. V shed 5 bases and J 4 bases; nucleotides not matched to a gene: 9. The CDR3: CASSEPGLGSTGELFF. The CDR3 DNA reads as TGCGCCAGCAGCGAACCGGGACTAGGCTCCACCGGGGAGCTGTTTTTT.